Following are 25 T cell receptor beta chains from one sample sequenced in a study of CD8 T cells in ankylosing spondylitis (dated by TCRdb to 2015 to 2018). Study-wide findings and limitations: Blood from ankylosing spondylitis patients appeared to be characterized by a TCR beta motif composed of about eight highly homologous amino acid variants.

Libraries were prepared through 5' RACE. The sample was run on an Illumina HiSeq 2500. The public reads were quality trimmed at Q25 with fastp and then assembled into clones with MiXCR by TCRdb, keeping productive beta chains. CDR3 protein duplicates are merged, each entry listing the most common genes and DNA. The sample contains more than 500,000 distinct CDR3 sequences, approximately 5% of them found a single time. Roughly 3.5% of the sample is held by the ten biggest clonotypes. Their cognate antigens are unknown. The source material was blood, either unsorted or a sorted T cell fraction (not recorded which). The receptors come from a male donor with ankylosing spondylitis.

This clonotype came up many times. The rearrangement joins TRBV29-1 to TRBJ2-7; 7 bases line up with TRBD1. V was clipped by 6 bases and J by 0 bases; unmatched bases: 8. In germline, CDR1 is SQVTM, CDR2 ANQGSEA. This CDR3 region has 14 residues. CDR3 in DNA: TGCAGCGTCCTCCGGGACAGAGACTCCTACGAGCAGTACTTC. It encodes CSVLRDRDSYEQYF.

This chain uses TRBV5-1 with TRBJ2-7; 7 bases map to TRBD1. Unmatched junction bases numbered 7, after V lost 5 bases and J lost 2 bases. Germline lookup yields CDR1 SGHRS and CDR2 YFSETQ. The CDR3 loop spans 14 amino acids. For the CDR3, the DNA is TGCGCCAGCAGTTGGGACAGACTAACCTACGAGCAGTACTTC. Translating gives CASSWDRLTYEQYF.

This clonotype was detected ten times or more. The chain uses TRBV5-1 and TRBJ2-3; a possible D gene is TRBD2 (5 bases). V lost 3 bases and J lost 0, with 14 bases in between. CDR3 length: 16 residues. CDR1 is SGHRS, CDR2 YFSETQ, per germline. The CDR3 is CASSSRERASTDTQYF. The CDR3 DNA reads TGCGCCAGCAGCTCGAGGGAAAGAGCTAGCACAGATACGCAGTATTTT.

This clonotype was recorded many times. This sequence joins TRBV5-1 and TRBJ2-3; D may correspond to TRBD1 or TRBD2 (5 bases each). Trimming took 5 bases from V and 6 from J, leaving 16 bases between them. The CDR3 consists of 14 residues. The germline CDR1 and CDR2 sequences are SGHRS and YFSETQ. CDR3 amino acids: CASSSVDWGDTQYF. The CDR3, as DNA: TGCGCCAGCAGTTCCGTGGACTGGGGGGATACGCAGTATTTT.

This clonotype came up a few times. This rearrangement joins TRBV20-1 to TRBJ2-5, with TRBD1 matching 7 bases. CDR1 and CDR2 (germline): DFQATT, SNEGSKA (reference sequence). This CDR3 has 14 residues. Trimming cost V 6 bases and J 2 bases; bases outside gene matches: 9. The DNA for the CDR3 is TGCAGTGCCGCCCCGGGACAGCATCAAGAGACCCAGTACTTC. It yields the protein CSAAPGQHQETQYF.

The V and J genes are TRBV20-1 and TRBJ2-7, with D possibly being TRBD2 (5 bases). The CDR3 is 10 residues long. CDR1 is DFQATT and CDR2 is SNEGSKA in the germline V gene (reference sequence). V lost 1 base, J lost 7 bases, and 5 bases lay in between. CDR3 loop: CSARAGEQYF. In nucleotides, the CDR3 is TGCAGTGCTAGAGCGGGGGAGCAGTACTTC.

This clonotype was seen ten or more times. The rearrangement links TRBV4-2 to TRBJ1-2; D is possibly TRBD1 (5 bases). Germline lookup yields CDR1 LGHNA and CDR2 YNFKEQ. Trimming cost V 0 bases and J 5 bases, with 16 bases left between them. This CDR3 has 16 amino acids. The CDR3 is CASSQDLGGLIYGYTF. The CDR3 nucleotides read TGTGCCAGCAGCCAAGATTTGGGGGGACTGATATATGGCTACACCTTC.

This clonotype has at least ten counts. J is TRBJ2-1 and V is TRBV29-1; 10 bases are a match to TRBD2. CDR3 length: 16 amino acids. Germline V gene lookup returns CDR1 SQVTM and CDR2 ANQGSEA. Trimming cost V 6 bases and J 3 bases; bases outside gene matches: 11. Here the CDR3 DNA reads TGCAGCGTGGCGTTAAGACTAGCGGGTTTCTACAATGAGCAGTTCTTC. It yields the protein CSVALRLAGFYNEQFF.

This clonotype was observed at least ten times. V usage is TRBV7-9 and J usage is TRBJ2-7, with 10 bases matching TRBD2. CDR1 and CDR2 from the germline V gene are SEHNR and FQNEAQ (reference sequence). This CDR3 has 15 residues. V was clipped by 2 bases and J by 0 bases; unmatched bases: 1. Here the CDR3 reads CASSLLAGDSYEQYF. CDR3 in DNA: TGTGCCAGCAGCTTACTAGCGGGGGACTCCTACGAGCAGTACTTC.

This clonotype was counted between two and nine times. The chain carries TRBV14 and TRBJ1-1; no definite D call. The V and J ends lost 3 bases and 1 base respectively, with 15 bases between them. Looked up from germline, CDR1 is SGHDN and CDR2 is FVKESK. The CDR3 is 16 amino acids. CDR3 in amino acids: CASSQTQLMGNTEAFF. CDR3 bases: TGTGCCAGCAGCCAGACCCAACTAATGGGGAACACTGAAGCTTTCTTT.

This clonotype was counted a few times. V and J are TRBV24-1 and TRBJ2-7, with a tentative D call TRBD2 (5 bases). Germline-derived CDR1 and CDR2 are KGHDR and SFDVKD. CDR3 length equals 15 residues. Trimming removed 3 bases from V and 7 bases from J, with 18 bases in between. The CDR3 sequence: CATSDAGVSVGEQYF. DNA for the CDR3: TGTGCCACCAGTGATGCGGGCGTATCCGTGGGGGAGCAGTACTTC.

The sample holds many counts of this clonotype. V gene TRBV4-3 combines with J gene TRBJ2-7; D might be TRBD1 (6 bases). The CDR3 extends over 16 amino acids. The germline CDR1 and CDR2 sequences are LGHNA and YSLEER. Trimming took off 2 bases at V and 0 bases at J, with 14 bases between the two ends. The CDR3 bases are TGCGCCAGCAGCCAAACGGACAGAAACCCCTCCTACGAGCAGTACTTC. Protein sequence: CASSQTDRNPSYEQYF.

This clonotype was seen a handful of times. The chain uses TRBV6-5 and TRBJ2-3; no definite D call. Between the trimmed V and J ends, which lost 2 bases and 2 bases, there was a span of 11 bases. Germline-derived CDR1 and CDR2 are MNHEY and SVGAGI. The CDR3 contains 15 residues. The CDR3 bases are TGTGCCAGCAGTTACAATAGACAAAACACAGATACGCAGTATTTT. It encodes CASSYNRQNTDTQYF.

This clonotype was counted at least ten times. The chain has TRBV12-3 or TRBV12-4 and TRBJ2-7, with a weak D call TRBD1 (5 bases). The CDR3 totals 12 residues. With 8 bases removed from V and 6 bases from J, the gap between germline ends came to 14 bases. The CDR3 loop reads CASGQGVAEQYF. CDR3 nucleotide sequence: TGTGCCAGCGGTCAGGGCGTCGCCGAGCAGTACTTC.

In its sample, this clonotype was seen many times. The genes are TRBV7-2 and TRBJ1-2; 7 nucleotides align to TRBD1. The CDR3 contains 17 residues. V gave up 2 bases and J gave up 0 bases; unmatched junction bases: 9. The germline CDR1 and CDR2 sequences are SGHTA and FQGNSA. CDR3 region: CASSLFRPGGANYGYTF. DNA of the CDR3: TGTGCCAGCAGCTTATTCAGGCCAGGGGGTGCTAACTATGGCTACACCTTC.

This clonotype occurred many times. The rearrangement joins TRBV25-1 to TRBJ1-2; D is uncertain. Between the trimmed V and J ends, which lost 0 bases and 4 bases, there was a span of 3 bases. The germline gives CDR1 MGHDK, CDR2 SYGVNS. The CDR3 contains 12 residues. CDR3 sequence reads: CASSEYFYGYTF. In nucleotides, the CDR3 is TGTGCCAGCAGTGAATATTTCTATGGCTACACCTTC.

This clonotype has a count of ten or more. The rearrangement uses TRBV9 and TRBJ2-5; tentative D call: TRBD2 (5 bases). Germline assignment: CDR1 SGDLS and CDR2 YYNGEE. The CDR3 has 14 residues. Trimming removed 0 bases from V and 2 bases from J, with 8 bases in between. This CDR3 is CASSVGSVQETQYF. CDR3 DNA sequence: TGTGCCAGCAGCGTAGGTAGCGTACAAGAGACCCAGTACTTC.

This clonotype occurred many times. The chain uses TRBV28 and TRBJ1-5; D gene uncertain. Germline CDR1 MDHEN, CDR2 SYDVKM. The CDR3 consists of 16 residues. The V and J ends lost 5 bases and 4 bases respectively, with 18 bases between them. CDR3 DNA: TGTGCCAGCAGTCTTTACCGCGAGGGTCAAAATCAGCCCCAGCATTTT. Its translation is CASSLYREGQNQPQHF. Filled out from reference TRBV28 and TRBJ1-5, the complete variable domain reads DVKVTQSSRYLVKRTGEKVFLECVQDMDHENMFWYRQDPGLGLRLIYFSYDVKMKEKGDIPEGYSVSREKKERFSLILESASTNQTSMYLCASSLYREGQNQPQHFGDGTRLSIL.

At least ten counts were recorded for this clonotype. The chain carries TRBV9 and TRBJ1-2, with 7 bases that match TRBD1. The CDR3 runs to 13 residues. The germline gives CDR1 SGDLS, CDR2 YYNGEE. V lost 4 bases, J lost 4 bases, and 4 bases stayed unmatched. The CDR3 loop is CASSKQGIYGYTF. In DNA, the CDR3 is TGTGCCAGCAGCAAACAGGGGATCTATGGCTACACCTTC.

This clonotype was picked up many times. The chain joins TRBV7-8 to TRBJ2-5; TRBD2 agrees at 7 bases. The CDR3 length is 16 residues. Germline V gene data show CDR1 as SGHVS and CDR2 as FQNEAQ. The junction had 10 bases not matched to a gene; V was cut back by 4 bases and J by 2 bases. This CDR3 is CASSSNGLAEQETQYF. The CDR3 DNA sequence: TGTGCCAGCAGCTCAAACGGTCTAGCGGAACAAGAGACCCAGTACTTC.

There are many counts of this clonotype. The CDR3 DNA follows: TGCGCCAGCAGTGAGGAGGGGAATGAGCAGTTCTTC. Protein sequence: CASSEEGNEQFF. V is TRBV10-2 and J is TRBJ2-1; D is possibly TRBD1 or TRBD2 (5 bases each). Per germline, CDR1 WSHSY and CDR2 SAAADI. The ends were cut back, 2 bases at V and 7 bases at J, with 6 bases in the middle. The length of the CDR3 is 12 residues.

This clonotype was recorded a few times. The rearrangement links TRBV7-8 to TRBJ2-3; TRBD2 agrees at 7 bases. The CDR3 length is 15 residues. CDR1 SGHVS and CDR2 FQNEAQ come from the germline V gene. V was clipped by 2 bases and J by 5 bases; unmatched bases: 7. For the CDR3, the DNA is TGTGCCAGCAGCTTACTTTCGCTAGCGGTAGATACGCAGTATTTT. It encodes CASSLLSLAVDTQYF.

The rearrangement joins TRBV5-6 to TRBJ2-1; 7 bases align to TRBD2. J was trimmed by 5 bases and V by 7 bases; bases with no gene match: 9. The V gene's germline CDR1 is SGHDT and CDR2 YYEEEE. The CDR3 covers 14 residues. The CDR3 loop is CASGPGGSHNEQFF. As DNA, the CDR3 is TGTGCCAGCGGCCCCGGGGGGTCCCACAATGAGCAGTTCTTC.

Many counts were recorded for this clonotype. The rearrangement uses TRBV5-1 and TRBJ2-2; the D gene could be TRBD1 or TRBD2 (6 bases each). The germline V and J ends were trimmed by 4 bases and 5 bases, with 15 bases remaining between them. Germline V CDR1 and CDR2: SGHRS, YFSETQ. The CDR3 consists of 15 residues. The CDR3 DNA sequence: TGCGCCAGCAGCCTGACGGGGGCGAGAACCGGGGAGCTGTTTTTT. It yields the protein CASSLTGARTGELFF.

Many counts were recorded for this clonotype. The chain carries TRBV5-1 and TRBJ1-1; TRBD1 matches at 7 bases. The CDR3 has 15 amino acids. J lost 11 bases, V lost 4 bases, and 17 bases had no gene match. Germline V gene sequence: CDR1 SGHRS, CDR2 YFSETQ. For the CDR3, the DNA is TGCGCCAGCAGCCCGGAGACAGGGTACCCCATTTATGCTTTCTTT. It codes for CASSPETGYPIYAFF.